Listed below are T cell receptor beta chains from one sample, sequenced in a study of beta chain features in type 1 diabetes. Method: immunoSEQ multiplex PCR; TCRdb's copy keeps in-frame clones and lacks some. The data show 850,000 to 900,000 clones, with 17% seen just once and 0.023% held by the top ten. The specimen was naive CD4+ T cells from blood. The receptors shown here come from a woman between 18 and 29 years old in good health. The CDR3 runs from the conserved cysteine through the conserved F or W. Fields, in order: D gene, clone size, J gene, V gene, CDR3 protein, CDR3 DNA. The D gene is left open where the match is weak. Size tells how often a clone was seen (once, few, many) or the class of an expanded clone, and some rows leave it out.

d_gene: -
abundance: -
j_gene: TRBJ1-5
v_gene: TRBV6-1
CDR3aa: CASSERGEQPQHF
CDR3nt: TGTGCCAGCAGTGAAAGGGGGGAACAGCCCCAGCATTTT

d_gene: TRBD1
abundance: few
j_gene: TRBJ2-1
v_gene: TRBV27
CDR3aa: CASGVTGTVHNEQFF
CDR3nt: TGTGCCAGCGGGGTTACCGGGACAGTTCACAATGAGCAGTTCTTC

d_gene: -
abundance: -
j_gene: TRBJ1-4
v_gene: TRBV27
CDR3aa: CASRQFGVARAYEKLFF
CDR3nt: TGTGCCAGCAGACAATTCGGCGTGGCGCGCGCCTATGAAAAACTGTTTTTT

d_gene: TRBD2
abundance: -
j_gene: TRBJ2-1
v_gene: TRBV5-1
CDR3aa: CASSLASGGRYNEQFF
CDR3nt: TGCGCCAGCAGCTTGGCTAGCGGGGGGAGATACAATGAGCAGTTCTTC

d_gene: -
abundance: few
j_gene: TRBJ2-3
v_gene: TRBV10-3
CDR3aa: CAISENRYMQYF
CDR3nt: TGTGCCATCAGTGAGAACCGGTACATGCAGTATTTT

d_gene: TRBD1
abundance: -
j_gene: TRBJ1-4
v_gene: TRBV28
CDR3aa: CASRSPGTGYEKLFF
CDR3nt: TGTGCCAGCAGATCTCCCGGGACAGGGTATGAAAAACTGTTTTTT

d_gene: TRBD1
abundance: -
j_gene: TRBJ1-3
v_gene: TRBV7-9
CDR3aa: CASSFDRGSGNTIYF
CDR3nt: TGTGCCAGCAGCTTTGACAGGGGCTCTGGAAACACCATATATTTT

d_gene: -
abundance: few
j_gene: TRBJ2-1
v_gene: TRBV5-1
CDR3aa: CASSLDRQDNEQFF
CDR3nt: TGCGCCAGCAGCTTGGACAGGCAGGACAATGAGCAGTTCTTC

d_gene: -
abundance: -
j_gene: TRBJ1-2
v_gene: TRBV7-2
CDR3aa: CASSLSPDTYGYGYTF
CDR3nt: TGTGCCAGCAGCTTATCCCCGGACACTTACGGCTATGGCTACACCTTC

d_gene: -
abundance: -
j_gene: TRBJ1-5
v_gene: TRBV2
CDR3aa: CASSQAIIGQPQHF
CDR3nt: TGTGCCAGCAGCCAAGCCATAATCGGGCAGCCCCAGCATTTT

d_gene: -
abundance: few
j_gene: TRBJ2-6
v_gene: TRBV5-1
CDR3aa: CASSPSRDAGANVLTF
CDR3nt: TGCGCCAGCAGCCCCAGCCGGGACGCTGGGGCCAACGTCCTGACTTTC

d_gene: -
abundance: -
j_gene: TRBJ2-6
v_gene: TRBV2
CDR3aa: CASSELLQVSGANVLTF
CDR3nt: TGTGCCAGCAGTGAACTACTACAGGTGTCCGGGGCCAACGTCCTGACTTTC

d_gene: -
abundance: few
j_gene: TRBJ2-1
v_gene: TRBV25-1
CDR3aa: CASSEWRGSTSSYNEQFF
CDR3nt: TGTGCCAGCAGTGAATGGAGGGGCAGCACGAGCTCCTACAATGAGCAGTTCTTC

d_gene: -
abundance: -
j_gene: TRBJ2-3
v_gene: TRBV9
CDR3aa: CASSVSVPGSDTQYF
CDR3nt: TGTGCCAGCAGCGTCTCAGTCCCTGGAAGCGATACGCAGTATTTT

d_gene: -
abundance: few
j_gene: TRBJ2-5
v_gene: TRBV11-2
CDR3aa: CASSSGALWAQYF
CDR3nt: TGTGCCAGCAGCTCCGGGGCCCTGTGGGCCCAGTACTTC

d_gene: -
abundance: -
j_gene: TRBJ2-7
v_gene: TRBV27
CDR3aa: CASSYRTSSYEQYF
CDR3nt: TGTGCCAGCAGTTATCGGACCTCTTCCTACGAGCAGTACTTC

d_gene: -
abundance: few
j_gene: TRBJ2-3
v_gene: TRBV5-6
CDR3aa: CASSLGFTDTQYF
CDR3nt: TGTGCCAGCAGCTTGGGTTTCACAGATACGCAGTATTTT

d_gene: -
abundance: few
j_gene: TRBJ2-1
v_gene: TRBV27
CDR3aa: CASSGVGQGEQFF
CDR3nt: TGTGCCAGCAGTGGGGTGGGCCAGGGCGAGCAGTTCTTC

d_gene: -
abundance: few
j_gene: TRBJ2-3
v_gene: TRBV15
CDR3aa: CATSRGLGGLSTDTQYF
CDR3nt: TGTGCCACCAGCAGAGGATTGGGGGGGCTAAGCACAGATACGCAGTATTTT

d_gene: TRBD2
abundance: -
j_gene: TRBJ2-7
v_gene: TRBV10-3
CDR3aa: CAISEGTSGSYEQYF
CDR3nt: TGTGCCATCAGCGAAGGGACTAGCGGTTCCTACGAGCAGTACTTC